These 23 T cell receptor beta chains share one sample of origin, sequenced in a study of blood T cell repertoires in COVID-19. The protocol was immunoSEQ multiplex PCR, while the TCRdb copy is restricted to in-frame clones and leaves out a portion. The sample records about 120,000 clones, over 75% being singletons. Material for sequencing was peripheral blood. Every receptor here comes from a woman in her 70s with acute or convalescent COVID-19.

A few counts support this clone. The chain employs TRBV7-2 and TRBJ2-2; 8 bases fit TRBD2. V was clipped by 8 bases and J by 0 bases; unmatched bases: 5. The V gene's germline CDR1 is SGHTA and CDR2 FQGNSA. The CDR3 sequence is 15 residues long. The chain's CDR3 is CASRPGLANTGELFF. CDR3 DNA sequence: TGTGCCAGCCGCCCGGGACTAGCGAACACCGGGGAGCTGTTTTTT.

This clone appeared a single time. The V gene is TRBV11-2, the J gene TRBJ2-6, with 7 bases matching TRBD1. Germline CDR1 and CDR2: SGHAT and FQNNGV. This CDR3 has 17 amino acids. The V and J ends lost 1 base and 1 base, in that order; junction bases with no gene match: 4. The CDR3 loop is CASSLVSTGSGANVLTF. For the CDR3, the DNA is TGTGCCAGCAGCTTAGTATCGACAGGGTCTGGGGCCAACGTCCTGACTTTC.

This clone came up a few times. The chain recombines TRBV7-2 with TRBJ1-1; 7 bases line up with TRBD1. Per germline, CDR1 SGHTA and CDR2 FQGNSA. The trim removed 5 bases at V and 3 bases at J, leaving 12 bases unmatched. This CDR3 has 16 residues. The CDR3 sequence is CASSPRTGRKDTEAFF. The CDR3 bases are TGTGCCAGCAGCCCTCGGACAGGAAGGAAGGACACTGAAGCTTTCTTT. Supplemented by reference TRBV7-2 and TRBJ1-1, the full variable domain reads GAGVSQSPSNKVTEKGKDVELRCDPISGHTALYWYRQSLGQGLEFLIYFQGNSAPDKSGLPSDRFSAERTGGSVSTLTIQRTQQEDSAVYLCASSPRTGRKDTEAFFGQGTRLTVV.

V gene TRBV6-5 combines with J gene TRBJ1-1, with D tentatively TRBD1 (6 bases). The V gene's germline CDR1 is MNHEY and CDR2 SVGAGI. The length of the CDR3 is 15 residues. V dropped 7 bases and J dropped 5 bases, with 20 bases sitting between them. CDR3 DNA sequence: TGTGCCAGCACTCTTTCAAGGCGGGGGCTGACTGAAGCTTTCTTT. Amino acid sequence: CASTLSRRGLTEAFF.

This chain joins TRBV6-5 and TRBJ1-2, with D unclear. The CDR3 has 13 amino acids. V lost 2 bases and J 5 bases, leaving 9 bases between the germline ends. The germline gives CDR1 MNHEY, CDR2 SVGAGI. CDR3 protein: CASSYRGQYGYTF. The CDR3 bases are TGTGCCAGCAGTTACCGGGGTCAGTATGGCTACACCTTC.

V is TRBV5-4 and J is TRBJ2-5; TRBD2 agrees at 10 bases. The CDR3 length is 17 residues. The V gene end was trimmed by 4 bases and the J gene end by 5 bases; junction bases not matched to a gene: 14. CDR1 is SGHNT and CDR2 is YYREEE in the germline V gene (reference sequence). Here the CDR3 reads CASSDRASGGGPETQYF. In DNA, the CDR3 is TGTGCCAGCAGCGACCGAGCTAGCGGGGGAGGGCCGGAGACCCAGTACTTC.

V usage is TRBV19 and J usage is TRBJ1-2; 9 bases are a match to TRBD1. CDR3 length: 14 residues. The V and J ends lost 3 bases and 7 bases, in that order; junction bases with no gene match: 6. Germline assignment: CDR1 LNHDA and CDR2 SQIVND (reference sequence). The CDR3 DNA follows: TGTGCCAGTAGTATGGGACAGGGTTTAAGTGGCTACACCTTC. Translated: CASSMGQGLSGYTF. Drawing the rest from reference TRBV19 and TRBJ1-2, the complete variable domain is DGGITQSPKYLFRKEGQNVTLSCEQNLNHDAMYWYRQDPGQGLRLIYYSQIVNDFQKGDIAEGYSVSREKKESFPLTVTSAQKNPTAFYLCASSMGQGLSGYTFGSGTRLTVV.

The V and J genes are TRBV2 and TRBJ2-3; the match to TRBD2 covers 12 bases. This CDR3 has 17 residues. V was clipped by 6 bases and J by 1 base; unmatched bases: 8. CDR1 is SNHLY, CDR2 FYNNEI, per germline. The DNA for the CDR3 is TGTGCCAGCAGCCGGACCAGACTAGCGGGGGGCACAGATACGCAGTATTTT. It is translated as CASSRTRLAGGTDTQYF.

The chain links TRBV30 to TRBJ1-2, with D possibly matching TRBD1 (5 bases). Germline CDR1 is GTSNPN and CDR2 is SVGIG (reference sequence). The length of the CDR3 is 16 residues. The ends were cut back, 0 bases at V and 5 bases at J, with 19 bases in the middle. This CDR3 is CAWSVRRVRVEYGYTF. In DNA, the CDR3 is TGTGCCTGGAGTGTAAGGAGGGTCAGGGTGGAGTATGGCTACACCTTC. The full variable domain, in which reference TRBV30 and TRBJ1-2 provide the parts outside the CDR3, is SQTIHQWPATLVQPVGSPLSLECTVEGTSNPNLYWYRQAAGRGLQLLFYSVGIGQISSEVPQNLSASRPQDRQFILSSKKLLLSDSGFYLCAWSVRRVRVEYGYTFGSGTRLTVV.

The chain recombines TRBV18 with TRBJ1-2; TRBD1 matches 9 bases. Unmatched junction bases numbered 9, after V lost 6 bases and J lost 7 bases. From germline, CDR1 is KGHSH and CDR2 LQKENI. This CDR3 has 14 residues. The chain's CDR3 is CASSPRQGEIGYTF. The CDR3 DNA sequence: TGTGCCAGCTCGCCAAGACAGGGGGAAATTGGCTACACCTTC. The entire variable domain, with the rest obtained from reference TRBV18 and TRBJ1-2, is as follows: NAGVMQNPRHLVRRRGQEARLRCSPMKGHSHVYWYRQLPEEGLKFMVYLQKENIIDESGMPKERFSAEFPKEGPSILRIQQVVRGDSAAYFCASSPRQGEIGYTFGSGTRLTVV.

The rearrangement joins TRBV5-5 to TRBJ1-6; TRBD1 is a possible D gene (6 bases). The CDR3 is made up of 15 amino acids. The V gene lost 1 base and the J gene lost 10 bases, with 15 bases spanning the gap. The germline V gene encodes CDR1 SGHKS and CDR2 YYEKEE (reference sequence). The CDR3 spells CASSLTGGVGSPLHF. Written as DNA, the CDR3 is TGTGCCAGCAGCTTGACGGGGGGCGTAGGATCACCCCTCCACTTT.

This chain joins TRBV21-1 and TRBJ2-7; the D call in the table, TRBD2, was not verified against the DNA. TRBV21-1 is a pseudogene segment. The CDR3 has 13 residues. In DNA, the CDR3 is TGTGCCAGCAGCAAATGGGGGGGGTACGAGCAGTACGTC. Protein product: CASSKWGGYEQYV.

The CDR3, as DNA: TGCGCCAGCAGCTTGGCCGGTTTAGAAAAACTGTTTTTT. This sequence encodes CASSLAGLEKLFF. The chain carries TRBV5-1 and TRBJ1-4; unclear D gene. In germline, CDR1 is SGHRS, CDR2 YFSETQ. The V end was cut by 0 bases, the J end by 8 bases, with 8 bases between. The CDR3 runs to 13 residues.

This sequence joins TRBV30 and TRBJ1-2; 10 nucleotides line up with TRBD1. The CDR3 totals 15 residues. Germline CDR1 is GTSNPN and CDR2 is SVGIG (reference sequence). V lost 1 base to trimming and J lost 7 bases; unmatched junction nucleotides: 9. CDR3 residues: CAWSGFGTGVFGYTF. CDR3 DNA: TGTGCCTGGAGTGGCTTTGGGACAGGGGTCTTTGGCTACACCTTC.

This chain joins TRBV5-6 and TRBJ2-1, with 10 bases aligning to TRBD2. V was clipped by 2 bases and J by 4 bases; unmatched bases: 9. This CDR3 has 17 residues. From germline, CDR1 is SGHDT and CDR2 YYEEEE. The CDR3 coding sequence is TGTGCCAGCAGCTTATTTAGATTTAGCGGGGGGTACAATGAGCAGTTCTTC. Its protein product is CASSLFRFSGGYNEQFF.

The V and J genes are TRBV2 and TRBJ1-1; D is perhaps TRBD1 (5 bases). Trimming left V 7 bases short and J 0 bases short, with 12 bases between. Germline V CDR1 and CDR2: SNHLY, FYNNEI. The CDR3 loop spans 14 amino acids. CDR3 DNA sequence: TGTGCCAGCACAGCACAGGTTTTGAACACTGAAGCTTTCTTT. Translation gives CASTAQVLNTEAFF.

V gene TRBV11-2 combines with J gene TRBJ2-1; TRBD2 matches at 8 bases. V shed 2 bases, J shed 5 bases, and the junction held 5 bases outside the gene matches. The V gene's germline CDR1 is SGHAT and CDR2 FQNNGV. CDR3 length equals 15 residues. The CDR3 DNA follows: TGTGCCAGCAGCTTAAGACCAGCGGGGGACAATGAGCAGTTCTTC. It codes for CASSLRPAGDNEQFF.

J is TRBJ2-1 and V is TRBV7-3; tentative D call: TRBD2 (6 bases). Germline CDR1 and CDR2: SGHTA and FQGTGA. This CDR3 is built from 19 residues. Trimming took off 4 bases at V and 0 bases at J, with 22 bases between the two ends. The CDR3 spells CASSSKALPAGSSYNEQFF. CDR3 DNA: TGTGCCAGCAGCTCAAAAGCCCTCCCGGCGGGGAGCTCCTACAATGAGCAGTTCTTC.

V is TRBV15 and J is TRBJ2-2, with D possibly being TRBD1 (5 bases). V was pared by 0 bases and J by 7 bases, with 9 bases between. This CDR3 is built from 14 residues. Germline V gene lookup returns CDR1 LNHNV and CDR2 YYDKDF (reference sequence). Here the CDR3 reads CATSRDEGVGELFF. For the CDR3, the DNA is TGTGCCACCAGCAGAGATGAAGGGGTCGGGGAGCTGTTTTTT.

This chain connects TRBV18 to TRBJ1-1; 12 bases align to TRBD1. Germline V gene sequence: CDR1 KGHSH, CDR2 LQKENI. The CDR3 is 15 amino acids. The junction had 9 bases not matched to a gene; V was cut back by 3 bases and J by 10 bases. DNA of the CDR3: TGTGCCAGCTCACCGCCGGGACAGGGGGCAATTGTAGCTTTCTTT. Its protein is CASSPPGQGAIVAFF. The complete variable domain, with remaining parts taken from reference TRBV18 and TRBJ1-1, reads NAGVMQNPRHLVRRRGQEARLRCSPMKGHSHVYWYRQLPEEGLKFMVYLQKENIIDESGMPKERFSAEFPKEGPSILRIQQVVRGDSAAYFCASSPPGQGAIVAFFGQGTRLTVV.

This chain links TRBV19 with TRBJ2-7; D not certain. This CDR3 spans 14 amino acids. CDR1 and CDR2 (germline): LNHDA, SQIVND (reference sequence). V was cut by 3 bases and J by 4 bases, with 13 bases left in between. The CDR3 region is CASSIGRSLYEQYF. The CDR3 region has the DNA TGTGCCAGTAGTATTGGGCGCAGCTTATACGAGCAGTACTTC.

This clone was observed a few times. The V gene is TRBV5-1, the J gene TRBJ1-1; D not certain. The V gene's germline CDR1 is SGHRS and CDR2 YFSETQ. Trimming took off 2 bases at V and 4 bases at J, with 12 bases between the two ends. This CDR3 region has 14 residues. CDR3 DNA sequence: TGCGCCAGCAGCTTCGAGCGGGTCAGCACTGAAGCTTTCTTT. It translates to CASSFERVSTEAFF.

This clone was seen more than once but under ten times. This chain links TRBV6-6 with TRBJ1-5; 8 bases are shared with TRBD1. Germline CDR1 MNHNY, CDR2 SVGAGI (reference sequence). The ends lost 1 base at V and 6 bases at J; junction bases unmatched: 5. This CDR3 has 15 amino acids. In nucleotides, the CDR3 is TGTGCCAGCAGTTACTTACAGGGGGATAGTCAGCCCCAGCATTTT. Translated, it gives CASSYLQGDSQPQHF.